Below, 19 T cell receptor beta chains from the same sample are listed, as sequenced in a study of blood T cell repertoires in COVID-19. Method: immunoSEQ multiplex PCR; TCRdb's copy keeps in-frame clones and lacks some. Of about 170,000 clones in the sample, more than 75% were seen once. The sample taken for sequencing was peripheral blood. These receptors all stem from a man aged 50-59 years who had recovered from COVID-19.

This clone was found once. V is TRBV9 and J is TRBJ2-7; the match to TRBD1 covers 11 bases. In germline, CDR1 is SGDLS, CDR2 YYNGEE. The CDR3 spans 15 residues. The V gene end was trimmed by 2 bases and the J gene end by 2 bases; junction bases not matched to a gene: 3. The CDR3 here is CASSVGQGATYEQYF. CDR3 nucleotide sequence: TGTGCCAGCAGCGTCGGACAGGGGGCGACCTACGAGCAGTACTTC.

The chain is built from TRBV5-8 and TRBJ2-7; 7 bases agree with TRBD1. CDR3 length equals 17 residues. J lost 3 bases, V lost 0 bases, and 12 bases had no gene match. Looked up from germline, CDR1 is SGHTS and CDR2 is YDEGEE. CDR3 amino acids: CASSLAHDRARGYEQYF. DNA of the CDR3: TGTGCCAGCAGCTTGGCCCACGACAGGGCAAGAGGCTACGAGCAGTACTTC.

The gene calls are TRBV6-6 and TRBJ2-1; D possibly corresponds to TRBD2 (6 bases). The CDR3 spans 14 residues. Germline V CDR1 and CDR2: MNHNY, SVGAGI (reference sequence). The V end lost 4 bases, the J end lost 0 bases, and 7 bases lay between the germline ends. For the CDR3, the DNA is TGTGCCAGCAGTTCGACTAGCTCCTACAATGAGCAGTTCTTC. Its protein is CASSSTSSYNEQFF.

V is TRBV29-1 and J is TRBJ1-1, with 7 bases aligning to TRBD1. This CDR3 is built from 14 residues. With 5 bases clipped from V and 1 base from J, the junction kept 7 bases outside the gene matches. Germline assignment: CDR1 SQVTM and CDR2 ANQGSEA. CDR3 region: CSVFGDRSNTEAFF. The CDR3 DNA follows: TGCAGCGTTTTCGGGGACAGATCGAACACTGAAGCTTTCTTT.

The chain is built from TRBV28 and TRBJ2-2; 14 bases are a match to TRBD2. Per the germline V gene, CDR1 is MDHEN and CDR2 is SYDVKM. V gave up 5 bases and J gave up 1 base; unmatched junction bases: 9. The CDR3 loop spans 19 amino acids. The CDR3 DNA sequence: TGTGCCAGCAGTCCCCCCTTCGGACTAGCGGGGGGGAACACCGGGGAGCTGTTTTTT. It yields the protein CASSPPFGLAGGNTGELFF.

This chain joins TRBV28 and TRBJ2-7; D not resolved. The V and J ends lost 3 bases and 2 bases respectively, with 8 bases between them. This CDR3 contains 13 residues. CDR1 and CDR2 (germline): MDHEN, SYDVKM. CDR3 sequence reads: CASSFSTPYEQYF. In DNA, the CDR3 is TGTGCCAGCAGTTTCTCGACACCCTACGAGCAGTACTTC. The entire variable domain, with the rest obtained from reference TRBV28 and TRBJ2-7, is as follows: DVKVTQSSRYLVKRTGEKVFLECVQDMDHENMFWYRQDPGLGLRLIYFSYDVKMKEKGDIPEGYSVSREKKERFSLILESASTNQTSMYLCASSFSTPYEQYFGPGTRLTVT.

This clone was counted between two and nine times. CDR3 region: CASSLDGLYEAFF. The CDR3, as DNA: TGTGCCAGCAGTCTAGACGGACTCTATGAAGCTTTCTTT. The chain is built from TRBV28 and TRBJ1-1; no definite D call. V shed 5 bases and J shed 7 bases, with 14 bases lying between them. The CDR3 covers 13 residues. Germline CDR1 is MDHEN and CDR2 is SYDVKM.

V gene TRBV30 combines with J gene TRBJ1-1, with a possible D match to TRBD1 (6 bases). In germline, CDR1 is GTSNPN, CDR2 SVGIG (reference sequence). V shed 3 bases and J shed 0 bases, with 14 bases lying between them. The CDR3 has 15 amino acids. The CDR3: CAWRVQGQLNTEAFF. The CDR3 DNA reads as TGTGCCTGGAGGGTTCAGGGGCAGCTGAACACTGAAGCTTTCTTT. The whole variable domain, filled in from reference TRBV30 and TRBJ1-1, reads SQTIHQWPATLVQPVGSPLSLECTVEGTSNPNLYWYRQAAGRGLQLLFYSVGIGQISSEVPQNLSASRPQDRQFILSSKKLLLSDSGFYLCAWRVQGQLNTEAFFGQGTRLTVV.

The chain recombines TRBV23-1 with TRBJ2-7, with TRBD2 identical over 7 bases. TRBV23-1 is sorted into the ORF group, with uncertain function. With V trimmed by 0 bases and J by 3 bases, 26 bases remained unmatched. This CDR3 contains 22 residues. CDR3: CASSQSSGPFLFASASGYEQYF. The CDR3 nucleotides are TGCGCCAGCAGTCAATCCTCGGGACCTTTCCTTTTTGCGTCGGCTAGCGGCTACGAGCAGTACTTC.

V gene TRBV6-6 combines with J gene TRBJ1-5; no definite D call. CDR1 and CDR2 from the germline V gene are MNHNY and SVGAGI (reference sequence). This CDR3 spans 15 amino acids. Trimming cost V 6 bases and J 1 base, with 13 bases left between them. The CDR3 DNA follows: TGTGCCAGCAGACCCGCACGGGGAAGCAATCAGCCCCAGCATTTT. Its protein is CASRPARGSNQPQHF.

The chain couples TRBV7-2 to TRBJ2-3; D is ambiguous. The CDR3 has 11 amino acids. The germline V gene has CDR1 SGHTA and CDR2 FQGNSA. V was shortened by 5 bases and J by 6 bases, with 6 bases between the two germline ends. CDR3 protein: CASSHGDTQYF. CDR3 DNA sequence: TGTGCCAGCAGCCATGGCGATACGCAGTATTTT.

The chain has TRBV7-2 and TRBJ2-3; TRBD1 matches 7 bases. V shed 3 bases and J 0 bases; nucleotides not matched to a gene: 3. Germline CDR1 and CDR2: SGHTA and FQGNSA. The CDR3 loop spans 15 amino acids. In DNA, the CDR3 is TGTGCCAGCAGCTTGAGGGGGCTGAGCACAGATACGCAGTATTTT. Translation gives CASSLRGLSTDTQYF.

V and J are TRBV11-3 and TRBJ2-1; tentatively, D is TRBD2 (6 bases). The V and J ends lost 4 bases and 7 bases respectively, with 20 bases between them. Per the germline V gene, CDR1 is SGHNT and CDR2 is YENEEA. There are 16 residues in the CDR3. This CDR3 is CASSSGGAGQRNEQFF. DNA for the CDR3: TGTGCCAGCAGCTCGGGTGGCGCGGGGCAAAGGAATGAGCAGTTCTTC.

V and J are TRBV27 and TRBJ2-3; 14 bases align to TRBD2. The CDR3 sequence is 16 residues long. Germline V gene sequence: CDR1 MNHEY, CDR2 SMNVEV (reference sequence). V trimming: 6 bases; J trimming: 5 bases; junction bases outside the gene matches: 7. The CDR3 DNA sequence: TGTGCCAGCAGGGCCCCGGGACTAGCGGGGGAAGATACGCAGTATTTT. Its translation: CASRAPGLAGEDTQYF.

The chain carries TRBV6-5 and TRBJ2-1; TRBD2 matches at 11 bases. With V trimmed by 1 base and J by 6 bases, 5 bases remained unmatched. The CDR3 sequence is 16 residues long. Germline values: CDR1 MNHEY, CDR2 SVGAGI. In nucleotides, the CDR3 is TGTGCCAGCAGTTACTTTTCCGGACTAGCGGGCAATGAGCAGTTCTTC. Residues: CASSYFSGLAGNEQFF.

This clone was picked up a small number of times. The CDR3 coding sequence is TGTGCCAGCAGTCCACAGGGTCGGTGGACTGAAGCTTTCTTT. It specifies CASSPQGRWTEAFF. The chain couples TRBV28 to TRBJ1-1; weak D call: TRBD1 (6 bases). Trimming left V 5 bases short and J 5 bases short, with 15 bases between. Germline assignment: CDR1 MDHEN and CDR2 SYDVKM. This CDR3 region has 14 residues.

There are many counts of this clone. CDR3 nucleotide sequence: TGTGCCAGCAGTGACTCGAGGGTTGGGGGCTACACCTTC. This translates into CASSDSRVGGYTF. The rearrangement links TRBV6-4 to TRBJ1-2; D not resolved. This CDR3 is built from 13 residues. V was clipped by 0 bases and J by 8 bases, with 10 bases between them. Germline V lookup: CDR1 MRHNA, CDR2 SNTAGT.

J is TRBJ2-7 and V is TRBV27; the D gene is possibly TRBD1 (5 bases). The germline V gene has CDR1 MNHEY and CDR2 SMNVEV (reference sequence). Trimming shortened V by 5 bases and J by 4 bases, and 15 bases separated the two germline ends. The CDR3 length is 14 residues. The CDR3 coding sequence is TGTGCCAGCAGTAATAGGGGAATACGTTACGAGCAGTACTTC. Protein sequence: CASSNRGIRYEQYF.

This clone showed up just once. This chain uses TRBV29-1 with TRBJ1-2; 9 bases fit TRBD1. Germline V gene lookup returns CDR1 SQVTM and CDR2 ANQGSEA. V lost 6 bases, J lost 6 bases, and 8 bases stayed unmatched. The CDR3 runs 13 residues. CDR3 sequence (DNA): TGCAGCGTATCCGGGACAGGGTGGAATGGCTACACCTTC. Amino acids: CSVSGTGWNGYTF.